The rows below give T cell receptor beta chains drawn from one sample of a study of T cells after yellow fever vaccination. TCRdb called the 5' RACE reads again in MiXCR, with one record for every CDR3 protein. The data contain a few hundred thousand distinct CDR3 sequences, over 15% of them singletons. The sample consisted of PBMCs, taken before the yellow fever booster vaccination. The source is a man between 18 and 35 years old who received the YFV17D yellow fever vaccine. Each CDR3 is given with its conserved first and last residue. A D gene is named only where the DNA matches it firmly. Clone size is shown for a subset of rows, as once, few, many or a class of expanded clone.

DNA	CDR3	V	J	size	D
TGTGCCAGCAGTTACAGGGCGGGCTACGAGCAGTACTTC	CASSYRAGYEQYF	TRBV27	TRBJ2-7	few	NA
TGTGCCTGGAGTGTCTCCAACTACGAGCAGTACTTC	CAWSVSNYEQYF	TRBV30	TRBJ2-7	NA	NA
TGTGCCAGCAGTTCGCAGGCAGGGGGCAGGGGGTATCAGCCCCAGCATTTT	CASSSQAGGRGYQPQHF	TRBV12-3/TRBV12-4	TRBJ1-5	NA	TRBD1
TGTGCCAGCAGTGAATTGGCCCCGGGACTACCACAAGAGACCCAGTACTTC	CASSELAPGLPQETQYF	TRBV25-1	TRBJ2-5	NA	TRBD2
TGTGCCAGCAAAGCGGGGGGTGGAAATGAGCAGTTCTTC	CASKAGGGNEQFF	TRBV12-3/TRBV12-4	TRBJ2-1	NA	TRBD2
TGTGCCAGCAGTTATGCAGGTTTCCTTTACGAGCAGTACTTC	CASSYAGFLYEQYF	TRBV6-5	TRBJ2-7	few	NA
TGTGCCAGCAGCTTACATAGACAGCCCTCGGATACGCAGTATTTT	CASSLHRQPSDTQYF	TRBV7-3	TRBJ2-3	NA	NA
TGCAGTGCTAGAGAGTCGCGGGGGGTTAGCACAGATACGCAGTATTTT	CSARESRGVSTDTQYF	TRBV20-1	TRBJ2-3	few	TRBD2
TGTGCCAGCAGCTTCGGACTTCCGTACAATGAGCAGTTCTTC	CASSFGLPYNEQFF	TRBV7-9	TRBJ2-1	few	NA
TGCGCCAGCAGCTTGAATCCGGGCCTGACAGGGGCAATTGAAGCTTTCTTT	CASSLNPGLTGAIEAFF	TRBV5-1	TRBJ1-1	few	TRBD1
TGCAGCGTTTCATTGACAGGACAAGAAGCTTTCTTT	CSVSLTGQEAFF	TRBV29-1	TRBJ1-1	NA	NA
TGTGCCAGCAGCTTAAAACTGGGAGGGGTGGAGACCCAGTACTTC	CASSLKLGGVETQYF	TRBV7-3	TRBJ2-5	few	TRBD2
TGTGCCAGCAGTCTAGGACAGGCGGCTTTCTTT	CASSLGQAAFF	TRBV12-3/TRBV12-4	TRBJ1-1	few	TRBD1
TGTGCCAGCAGTTACGTGACAGGGGGTTACGAGCAGTACTTC	CASSYVTGGYEQYF	TRBV6-5	TRBJ2-7	NA	TRBD1
TGCGCCAGCCGGCCGGGACAGATTCAAGAGACCCAGTACTTC	CASRPGQIQETQYF	TRBV5-1	TRBJ2-5	NA	TRBD1
TGTGCCAGCAGCCCGGACAGGGGAAACACCATATATTTT	CASSPDRGNTIYF	TRBV7-3	TRBJ1-3	NA	TRBD1
TGTGCCATCAGTGACGCAAGGTTAGGAGAGCGGCCTATCTCTGGGGCCAACGTCCTGACTTTC	CAISDARLGERPISGANVLTF	TRBV10-3	TRBJ2-6	few	NA
TGTGCCAGCAGTGAAAGGGGGACCGCAGATACGCAGTATTTT	CASSERGTADTQYF	TRBV6-1	TRBJ2-3	NA	NA
TGCGCCAGCGCATTACAGACTAGCGGTACGGACGAGCAGTACTTC	CASALQTSGTDEQYF	TRBV5-1	TRBJ2-7	NA	TRBD2
TGTGCCAGCGATTTTGGGAGCCACACAGATACGCAGTATTTT	CASDFGSHTDTQYF	TRBV7-9	TRBJ2-3	few	NA
TGTGCCAGCAGTCCAGGACAGGGGGCTCAAGGCTACACCTTC	CASSPGQGAQGYTF	TRBV12-3/TRBV12-4	TRBJ1-2	NA	TRBD1
TGTGCCAGCAGAGGGGAGAGGACTAGCGGTAACAAAAACATTCAGTACTTC	CASRGERTSGNKNIQYF	TRBV12-3/TRBV12-4	TRBJ2-4	few	TRBD2
TGCAGTGCTAGACGGGATCAGCCCCAGCATTTT	CSARRDQPQHF	TRBV20-1	TRBJ1-5	few	NA
TGTGCCAGCAGCCTCAAGGGTTTGGGTCAGCCCCAGCATTTT	CASSLKGLGQPQHF	TRBV27	TRBJ1-5	few	NA
TGTGCCAGCAGCGCCTGGACAGGAAACATTCAGTACTTC	CASSAWTGNIQYF	TRBV7-2	TRBJ2-4	few	TRBD1
TGTGCCAGCAGTTACTCTGGGGTTTCAGATACGCAGTATTTT	CASSYSGVSDTQYF	TRBV6-5	TRBJ2-3	NA	NA
TGTGCCACCCGGGGACCCACGGAGGACGAGCAGTACTTC	CATRGPTEDEQYF	TRBV10-3	TRBJ2-7	NA	NA
TGTGCCAGCGGCCCGGGACAAACTAGGTACCAAGAGACCCAGTACTTC	CASGPGQTRYQETQYF	TRBV7-9	TRBJ2-5	once	NA
TGCGCCAGCAGCCGGGCGCGGATGACAGGGCAAACCTATGGCTACACCTTC	CASSRARMTGQTYGYTF	TRBV4-1	TRBJ1-2	few	TRBD1
TGTGCCAGCAGTTTCCCCGGGGGGACGTACAATGAGCAGTTCTTC	CASSFPGGTYNEQFF	TRBV28	TRBJ2-1	NA	TRBD2